Below, one T cell receptor beta chain is given with its context. Germline CDR1 LNHDA, CDR2 SQIVND (reference sequence). Trimming cost V 4 bases and J 2 bases, with 12 bases left between them. This CDR3 contains 14 residues. In the original workflow: For nucleated cells, counts were estimated from reference gene primer amplification. Measured with immunoSEQ multiplex PCR; TCRdb has only the in-frame clones, and not every one. V, J and clone size are those of that table, while D and trimming were read from the DNA. The sample lists roughly 400,000 clones, 90% occurring once. In assigning cohorts, the study relied on participant-reported clinical history. The sample originates from a study of blood T cell repertoires in COVID-19. In the study overall: Sites across the United States, Italy and Spain contributed samples from acute and convalescent COVID-19. PBMCs, B-cell-depleted T cells, or T cells provided the cDNA or gDNA that made up the material.

This receptor was obtained from a man aged 18 to 35 who had recovered from COVID-19. The material sequenced was PBMCs or T cells enriched from blood (not recorded which). V gene TRBV19 combines with J gene TRBJ2-7; D is possibly TRBD2 (6 bases). For the CDR3, the DNA is TGTGCCAGTAGTACGGGACTGGAAACCTACGAGCAGTACTTC. Amino acid sequence: CASSTGLETYEQYF.